The clone carrying this T cell receptor (beta chain) was picked up many times. Its antigen is not known. The entry originates in a study of early T cells in non-severe SARS-CoV-2 infection. Overall study: Sequencing was performed on bulk RNA from unsorted whole blood, leaving chains unpaired.

The TCR library protocol was used to attach unique molecular identifiers. These identifiers were attached to individual cDNA molecules. TCRdb ran MiXCR on the 5' RACE reads and lists one entry per CDR3 protein. The sample includes 30,000 to 40,000 distinct CDR3 sequences, approximately 6.2% of them seen just once. Whole-study results and caveats: Matching against VDJdb likely underestimated virus-specific expansions, favoring anti-spike CD8.

The germline gives CDR1 SQVTM, CDR2 ANQGSEA. J lost 8 bases, V lost 4 bases, and 8 bases had no gene match. This CDR3 spans 13 amino acids. This TCR derives from an adult who was a healthcare worker with PCR-confirmed SARS-CoV-2 infection or an uninfected control (not recorded which). This chain links TRBV29-1 with TRBJ2-1; 7 bases are shared with TRBD2. The specimen sequenced was whole blood. The chain's CDR3 is CSVGGLTSHEQFF. CDR3 sequence (DNA): TGCAGCGTTGGGGGACTAACCTCCCATGAGCAGTTCTTC.